The 26 T cell receptor beta chains below come from one sample, sequenced in a study of T cell clonality in common variable immunodeficiency. General study points: In common variable immunodeficiency, TCR beta chains reportedly carried fewer deletions and N-nucleotide insertions.

Their antigens are not known. Generated by immunoSEQ multiplex PCR, the TCRdb table keeps only in-frame clones and is missing some. There are 26,000 or so clones in the sample, none observed a single time. Sequenced input: peripheral blood mononuclear cells. The source is a human donor with common variable immunodeficiency.

The sample holds a few counts of this clone. With the read ending 3 residues before the CDR3 end, the germline J gene is used to fill in that end. V and J are TRBV19 and TRBJ1-2; TRBD1 might be the D (6 bases). This CDR3 comprises 14 residues. CDR1 and CDR2 from the germline V gene are LNHDA and SQIVND (reference sequence). The V and J ends lost 3 bases and 4 bases respectively, with 12 bases between them. The CDR3 sequence is CASSIRDTTYGYTF. The CDR3 DNA, read in part, is TGTGCCAGTAGTATCCGGGACACAACCTATGGC. Drawing the rest from reference TRBV19 and TRBJ1-2, the complete variable domain is DGGITQSPKYLFRKEGQNVTLSCEQNLNHDAMYWYRQDPGQGLRLIYYSQIVNDFQKGDIAEGYSVSREKKESFPLTVTSAQKNPTAFYLCASSIRDTTYGYTFGSGTRLTVV.

This clone was counted many times. The read gets to within 3 residues of the CDR3 end, and the germline J gene fills in the rest. The chain carries TRBV5-1 and TRBJ2-5; no clear D gene. The CDR3 is made up of 13 amino acids. Germline values: CDR1 SGHRS, CDR2 YFSETQ. Trimming took off 5 bases at V and 4 bases at J, with 12 bases between the two ends. This CDR3 reads CASSTLLSETQYF. The CDR3 DNA, read in part, is TGCGCCAGCAGTACACTACTCTCAGAGACC.

This clone was detected ten times or more. CDR3 region: CASSRSVTAGNTIYF. The covered CDR3 bases are TGTGCCAGCAGCCGAAGTGTGACAGCAGGAAACACC. V and J are TRBV7-2 and TRBJ1-3, with D possibly matching TRBD1 (5 bases). The CDR3 end falls 3 residues outside the read, so it is completed with the germline J gene. Trimming stripped 5 bases from V and 4 bases from J, with 15 bases between. The germline CDR1 and CDR2 sequences are SGHTA and FQGNSA. This CDR3 is built from 15 residues.

This clone was observed a handful of times. The read ends 3 residues shy of where the CDR3 ends; the end is completed using the germline J gene. V and J are TRBV20-1 and TRBJ2-1; TRBD2 is a possible D gene (6 bases). Trimming removed 4 bases from V and 5 bases from J, with 15 bases in between. CDR1 and CDR2 from the germline V gene are DFQATT and SNEGSKA (reference sequence). CDR3 length: 14 residues. Here the CDR3 reads CSANWGLSDNEQFF. The CDR3 DNA, read in part, is TGCAGTGCTAACTGGGGACTCTCAGACAATGAG.

There are many counts of this clone. Read coverage stops 3 residues before the CDR3 terminus; the germline J gene supplies the remainder. The chain is built from TRBV7-9 and TRBJ1-2, with TRBD1 as a possible D gene (6 bases). Germline lookup yields CDR1 SEHNR and CDR2 FQNEAQ (reference sequence). The CDR3 contains 13 residues. The V end was cut by 5 bases, the J end by 1 base, with 8 bases between. CDR3 loop: CASSPDSNYGYTF. The part of the CDR3 DNA that was read is TGTGCCAGCAGCCCGGACAGTAACTATGGC.

This clone was observed at least ten times. The read ends 3 residues shy of where the CDR3 ends; the end is completed using the germline J gene. This chain connects TRBV29-1 to TRBJ2-7, with 11 positions matching TRBD1. Trimming at V came to 6 bases and at J to 4 bases, leaving 8 bases not matched to a gene. Germline-derived CDR1 and CDR2 are SQVTM and ANQGSEA. The CDR3 consists of 14 residues. The sequenced CDR3 bases are TGCAGCGTAGGGACAGGGGGTAGAAGTTACGAG. Protein product: CSVGTGGRSYE. The CDR3 reads in full as CSVGTGGRSYEQYF.

This clone turned up a few times. The read gets to within 3 residues of the CDR3 end, and the germline J gene fills in the rest. The chain carries TRBV7-2 and TRBJ1-2; D gene ambiguous. CDR3 length: 13 residues. Trimming stripped 8 bases from V and 0 bases from J, with 10 bases between. CDR1 and CDR2 (germline): SGHTA, FQGNSA. The CDR3 region is CASLGPSNYGYTF. The sequenced CDR3 bases are TGTGCCAGCTTAGGGCCCTCTAACTATGGC.

This clone was counted ten times or more. Read sequence stops 3 residues before the CDR3 end, and the germline J gene provides the missing end. This chain links TRBV5-4 with TRBJ2-2; D is uncertain. CDR1 is SGHNT and CDR2 is YYREEE in the germline V gene (reference sequence). Trimming left V 4 bases short and J 0 bases short, with 10 bases between. This CDR3 has 15 residues. The sequenced CDR3 bases are TGTGCCAGCAGCCAGACACAGTCGAACACCGGGGAG. This encodes CASSQTQSNTGE. The whole CDR3 sequence reads CASSQTQSNTGELFF.

The covered CDR3 bases are TGCGCCAGCAGCTTGATCGCGGGAGGTCTCGGGGAG. This sequence encodes CASSLIAGGLGE. The CDR3, in full, reads CASSLIAGGLGELFF. The chain couples TRBV5-1 to TRBJ2-2, with 8 bases aligning to TRBD2. Sequencing ends 3 residues short of the CDR3 end; the germline J gene provides the rest. The trim removed 1 base at V and 7 bases at J, leaving 6 bases unmatched. Germline V gene lookup returns CDR1 SGHRS and CDR2 YFSETQ. This CDR3 spans 15 amino acids.

This clone came up many times. The DNA ends 3 residues before the CDR3 does, and the rest of the CDR3 is filled in from the germline J gene. The chain recombines TRBV5-1 with TRBJ2-3; no clear D gene. Germline assignment: CDR1 SGHRS and CDR2 YFSETQ. Trimming stripped 3 bases from V and 0 bases from J, with 11 bases between. This CDR3 contains 15 residues. The CDR3 reads CASSSSLPSTDTQYF. The CDR3 bases that were read are TGCGCCAGCAGCTCGTCACTCCCTAGCACAGATACG. The variable domain in full, with the rest retrieved from reference TRBV5-1 and TRBJ2-3, is KAGVTQTPRYLIKTRGQQVTLSCSPISGHRSVSWYQQTPGQGLQFLFEYFSETQRNKGNFPGRFSGRQFSNSRSEMNVSTLELGDSALYLCASSSSLPSTDTQYFGPGTRLTVL.

CDR3: CASSSTGLQNTGELFF. Partial CDR3 DNA: TGTGCCAGCAGCTCGACAGGGCTTCAGAACACCGGGGAG. The gene calls are TRBV7-6 and TRBJ2-2, with 7 bases that match TRBD1. The missing CDR3 end, 3 residues past where the read stops, is filled in from the germline J gene. J gave up 1 base and V 4 bases, and 6 bases lay outside the gene matches. Germline loops: CDR1 SGHVS, CDR2 FNYEAQ. CDR3 size: 16 residues.

The table lists this clone with many counts. The read is 3 residues too short to cover the CDR3 end, so that end is filled in from the germline J gene. The chain links TRBV13 to TRBJ2-3; D uncertain. The germline V and J ends were trimmed by 0 bases and 2 bases, with 3 bases remaining between them. Germline CDR1 PRHDT, CDR2 FYEKMQ (reference sequence). The length of the CDR3 is 13 residues. CDR3 DNA, as far as it was read: TGTGCCAGCAGCTTAGGCCTCACAGATACG. It is translated as CASSLGLTDT. The complete CDR3 protein is CASSLGLTDTQYF.

This clone was counted at least ten times. From the germline J gene comes the end of the CDR3, since the read stops 3 residues before it. V and J are TRBV5-1 and TRBJ2-5; 8 nucleotides match TRBD1. The CDR3 extends over 15 amino acids. V shed 7 bases, J shed 5 bases, and the junction held 13 bases outside the gene matches. The germline V gene has CDR1 SGHRS and CDR2 YFSETQ. The sequenced part of the CDR3 DNA is TGCGCCAGCGGCTCGGGAGACAGGGGTCGGGAGACC. This gives the protein CASGSGDRGRET. The whole CDR3 sequence reads CASGSGDRGRETQYF.

As concerns this clone: From the germline J gene comes the end of the CDR3, since the read stops 3 residues before it. This chain uses TRBV18 with TRBJ2-7; D is uncertain. Trimming removed 2 bases at V and 0 bases at J, with 17 bases between. This CDR3 contains 17 residues. Germline CDR1 reads KGHSH; CDR2 reads LQKENI. Incomplete CDR3 DNA: TGTGCCAGCTCACCATCCTCCTCCGGGTCTTCCTCCTACGAG. This gives the protein CASSPSSSGSSSYE. The full CDR3 reads CASSPSSSGSSSYEQYF.

This clone was seen repeatedly, ten times or more. The missing CDR3 end, 3 residues past where the read stops, is filled in from the germline J gene. The chain combines TRBV28 with TRBJ2-7; perhaps TRBD1 as D (6 bases). The CDR3 length is 14 residues. Germline lookup yields CDR1 MDHEN and CDR2 SYDVKM. The V and J ends lost 2 bases and 5 bases respectively, with 13 bases between them. Partial CDR3 DNA: TGTGCCAGCAGTTTAAGCAGGGGTCGGCACGAG. The encoded protein is CASSLSRGRHE. The whole CDR3 protein is CASSLSRGRHEQYF. Drawing the rest from reference TRBV28 and TRBJ2-7, the complete variable domain is DVKVTQSSRYLVKRTGEKVFLECVQDMDHENMFWYRQDPGLGLRLIYFSYDVKMKEKGDIPEGYSVSREKKERFSLILESASTNQTSMYLCASSLSRGRHEQYFGPGTRLTVT.

Remarks on this clone: The read gets to within 3 residues of the CDR3 end, and the germline J gene fills in the rest. The chain recombines TRBV7-8 with TRBJ2-7; the match to TRBD1 covers 7 bases. Trimming cost V 0 bases and J 2 bases; bases outside gene matches: 4. The CDR3 sequence is 15 residues long. Germline values: CDR1 SGHVS, CDR2 FQNEAQ. The CDR3 loop reads CASSLATGQTYEQYF. The sequenced part of the CDR3 DNA is TGTGCCAGCAGCTTAGCTACGGGACAGACCTACGAG.

This clone was detected many times. The read ends 3 residues early relative to the CDR3; the germline J gene fills the gap. This chain links TRBV5-4 with TRBJ1-2, with 9 bases identical to TRBD1. Germline CDR1 SGHNT, CDR2 YYREEE (reference sequence). CDR3 length: 16 amino acids. The junction had 12 bases not matched to a gene; V was cut back by 4 bases and J by 5 bases. CDR3: CASSAREQGAGYGYTF. The part of the CDR3 DNA that was read is TGTGCCAGCAGCGCACGCGAACAGGGGGCAGGATATGGC.

CDR3 DNA (partial): TGCAGTGCTAGAGCCGGGAATCAGCCC. Translating it yields CSARAGNQP. The entire CDR3 sequence reads CSARAGNQPQHF. The chain is built from TRBV20-1 and TRBJ1-5, with D uncertain. Read sequence stops 3 residues before the CDR3 end, and the germline J gene provides the missing end. The CDR3 runs 12 residues. The germline V gene has CDR1 DFQATT and CDR2 SNEGSKA (reference sequence). V shed 1 base and J shed 4 bases, with 5 bases lying between them.

This clone has a count of ten or more. The CDR3 extends 3 residues past the end of the read, so its final part is completed from the germline J gene. V and J are TRBV18 and TRBJ2-7; the D gene is possibly TRBD2 (8 bases). This CDR3 has 16 amino acids. V shed 1 base and J shed 6 bases, with 19 bases lying between them. Germline V CDR1 and CDR2: KGHSH, LQKENI. The CDR3 here is CASSPRAGAQGTEQYF. The sequenced part of the CDR3 DNA is TGTGCCAGCTCACCACGAGCGGGGGCACAGGGGACCGAG.

This clone was observed many times. The read is 3 residues too short to cover the CDR3 end, so that end is filled in from the germline J gene. V gene TRBV7-6 combines with J gene TRBJ2-7; a possible D gene is TRBD1 (6 bases). Germline-derived CDR1 and CDR2 are SGHVS and FNYEAQ. The CDR3 extends over 12 amino acids. V lost 5 bases and J lost 4, with 9 bases in between. The part of the CDR3 DNA that was read is TGTGCCAGCAGCCAACAGGGTTACGAG. Translated: CASSQQGYE. The whole CDR3 region reads CASSQQGYEQYF. Full variable domain (remainder filled in from reference TRBV7-6 and TRBJ2-7): GAGVSQSPRYKVTKRGQDVALRCDPISGHVSLYWYRQALGQGPEFLTYFNYEAQQDKSGLPNDRFSAERPEGSISTLTIQRTEQRDSAMYRCASSQQGYEQYFGPGTRLTVT.

This clone was detected only a few times. The read is 3 residues too short to cover the CDR3 end, so that end is filled in from the germline J gene. The chain combines TRBV5-6 with TRBJ1-6; D not resolved. Trimming removed 0 bases from V and 7 bases from J, with 11 bases in between. The CDR3 is made up of 15 amino acids. Germline CDR1 reads SGHDT; CDR2 reads YYEEEE. The CDR3 sequence: CASSLVGGRNSPLHF. Partial CDR3 DNA: TGTGCCAGCAGCTTGGTCGGCGGCAGAAATTCACCC.

This clone was seen more than once but under ten times. The read comes to an end 3 residues before the CDR3 does, leaving the germline J gene to fill in the end. The chain has TRBV19 and TRBJ2-1; 11 positions agree with TRBD2. The CDR3 is 15 residues long. The germline V gene has CDR1 LNHDA and CDR2 SQIVND (reference sequence). Trimming cost V 6 bases and J 1 base; bases outside gene matches: 2. The CDR3 bases that were read are TGTGCCAGTAGGCTAGCGGGAGGATCCTACAATGAG. This translates into CASRLAGGSYNE. The full CDR3 sequence reads CASRLAGGSYNEQFF.

This clone was picked up many times. The read finishes 3 residues shy of the CDR3 end, and the germline J gene is used to complete it. The V and J genes are TRBV2 and TRBJ2-1; D perhaps matches TRBD2 (6 bases). V lost 2 bases, J lost 6 bases, and 8 bases lay in between. The CDR3 is 13 amino acids. Germline V CDR1 and CDR2: SNHLY, FYNNEI. Incomplete CDR3 DNA: TGTGCCAGCAGTGAAATGCGGGGCAATGAG. Protein: CASSEMRGNE. The CDR3 in full is CASSEMRGNEQFF.

This clone was counted ten times or more. The CDR3 is cut off 3 residues early in the read; its end comes from the germline J gene. The gene calls are TRBV7-9 and TRBJ2-3, with TRBD2 identical over 8 bases. Trimming removed 3 bases from V and 6 bases from J; junction bases left unmatched: 8. The germline V gene encodes CDR1 SEHNR and CDR2 FQNEAQ (reference sequence). This CDR3 is built from 15 residues. The DNA read from the CDR3 is TGTGCCAGCAGCTTGAACGGGGGGGTGATGGATACG. Protein product: CASSLNGGVMDT. Given in full, the CDR3 is CASSLNGGVMDTQYF.

In this sample, this clone turned up many times. Read data end 3 residues before the CDR3 end; the end is taken from the germline J gene. This sequence joins TRBV5-1 and TRBJ2-3, with 7 bases lining up with TRBD1. V dropped 0 bases and J dropped 3; count of bases not matched to a gene: 4. The germline V gene encodes CDR1 SGHRS and CDR2 YFSETQ. This CDR3 region has 15 residues. The sequenced CDR3 bases are TGCGCCAGCAGCTTGGGGACAGGACTGACAGATACG. Translating gives CASSLGTGLTDT. The whole CDR3 sequence is CASSLGTGLTDTQYF.

With regard to this clone: Read coverage stops 3 residues before the CDR3 terminus; the germline J gene supplies the remainder. The chain has TRBV2 and TRBJ1-2; the match to TRBD1 covers 8 bases. This CDR3 has 13 amino acids. Germline loops: CDR1 SNHLY, CDR2 FYNNEI. CDR3 residues: CASSDRGLGGYTF. CDR3 DNA, as far as it was read: TGTGCCAGCAGTGACAGGGGGCTTGGAGGC.